The source of this T cell receptor (beta chain) is a study of vaccination and CD4 T cells after COVID-19. Across the study: Median time from COVID diagnosis to post-COVID sampling was about 14 weeks (35 to 161). Each of the control cultures got a CEFX pool, an HIV-1 Nef pool, or no peptide. Regarding the study as a whole: Within convalescent individuals, 304 out of 307 vaccine-specific clones proved to be spike mono-reactive.

This CDR3 contains 12 residues. V was shortened by 8 bases and J by 1 base, with 8 bases between the two germline ends. The V gene's germline CDR1 is SNHLY and CDR2 FYNNEI. On this clonotype: Its antigen is as yet unknown.

Specified treatment: approximately 11-day PBMC culture with coronavirus spike peptide pools or control peptides (ViraFEST assay). Sequencing of the DNA from cultured CD4+ T cells was carried out with the Oncomine TCR Beta short-read assay. One entry per CDR3 protein, called by TCRdb with MiXCR from the PCR reads. Of about 13,000 distinct CDR3 sequences in the sample, 52% are singletons; the top ten hold roughly 16%. The chain recombines TRBV2 with TRBJ2-5; D possibly corresponds to TRBD2 (5 bases). Sequences were obtained from CD4+ T cells from blood, cultured in vitro. The TCR comes from a human donor who had recovered from COVID-19. CDR3 sequence (DNA): TGTGCCAGCTCTAGCTTCCAAGAGACCCAGTACTTC. Translated, it gives CASSSFQETQYF.